These 17 T cell receptor beta chains originate from one sample sequenced in a study of T-cell memory formation after mild COVID-19. From the 5' RACE reads, TCRdb called clonotypes with MiXCR, one entry per CDR3 protein. The table lists around 440,000 distinct CDR3 sequences, over 15% of them singletons. Sequenced sample: PBMCs or a T cell subset sorted from them (not recorded which). The receptors come from an adult woman who had mild COVID-19 (a few samples of this study predate the infection). Cell type and time point are not known.

The rearrangement links TRBV20-1 to TRBJ2-3, with D possibly matching TRBD2 (5 bases). In germline, CDR1 is DFQATT, CDR2 SNEGSKA (reference sequence). Trimming shortened V by 2 bases and J by 3 bases, and 12 bases separated the two germline ends. This CDR3 has 14 amino acids. This chain's CDR3 is CSARLSGETDTQYF. The CDR3 coding sequence is TGCAGTGCTAGACTGAGCGGAGAAACAGATACGCAGTATTTT.

This clonotype came up a few times. The junction shows a germline mismatch at one end, possibly a read error. The rearrangement uses TRBV7-2 and TRBJ2-7; 11 bases fit TRBD2. Germline CDR1 is SGHTA and CDR2 is FQGNSA. CDR3 length equals 14 residues. In DNA form, the CDR3 reads TGTGCCAGCAGCCTAGCGGGGGGAGTTCTGGAGCAGTACTTC. It yields the protein CASSLAGGVLEQYF.

This chain joins TRBV6-5 and TRBJ1-1, with 8 bases lining up with TRBD1. This CDR3 region has 15 residues. Germline values: CDR1 MNHEY, CDR2 SVGAGI. Germline trimming cut 7 bases from V and 0 bases from J; bases unmatched to any gene: 7. The DNA for the CDR3 is TGTGCCAGCAACAGTAGACAGGGGATGAACACTGAAGCTTTCTTT. Amino acid sequence: CASNSRQGMNTEAFF.

In this sample, this clonotype turned up a few times. The V call is TRBV19, the J call TRBJ1-2; D remains ambiguous. V gave up 0 bases and J gave up 7 bases, with 12 bases separating them. CDR3 length equals 14 residues. The germline V gene has CDR1 LNHDA and CDR2 SQIVND (reference sequence). The chain's CDR3 is CASSIDPGRSGYTF. The DNA of the CDR3 is TGTGCCAGTAGTATAGACCCCGGACGGAGTGGCTACACCTTC.

This clonotype has more than one count but fewer than ten. V gene TRBV19 combines with J gene TRBJ2-7; possible D gene TRBD2, 5 bases. The V and J ends lost 5 bases and 5 bases respectively, with 7 bases between them. The CDR3 extends over 11 amino acids. CDR1 and CDR2 (germline): LNHDA, SQIVND (reference sequence). CDR3: CASSVGDEQYF. The CDR3 DNA sequence: TGTGCCAGTAGTGTCGGGGACGAGCAGTACTTC.

The chain combines TRBV7-2 with TRBJ2-7, with a weak D call TRBD1 (6 bases). The CDR3 is made up of 14 amino acids. With 2 bases removed from V and 2 bases from J, the gap between germline ends came to 10 bases. Germline CDR1 SGHTA, CDR2 FQGNSA. This CDR3 is CASSLQGWPYEQYF. CDR3 in DNA: TGTGCCAGCAGCTTACAGGGGTGGCCCTACGAGCAGTACTTC.

The chain carries TRBV7-6 and TRBJ2-7, with 8 bases lining up with TRBD2. V gave up 3 bases and J gave up 0 bases; unmatched junction bases: 10. CDR1 is SGHVS and CDR2 is FNYEAQ in the germline V gene. The CDR3 is 17 residues long. The chain's CDR3 is CASSFGLAGVASYEQYF. CDR3 coding DNA: TGTGCCAGCAGCTTCGGCCTAGCGGGCGTCGCCTCCTACGAGCAGTACTTC.

The rearrangement joins TRBV15 to TRBJ2-6; tentative D call: TRBD1 (5 bases). The CDR3 is 15 residues long. The germline V gene has CDR1 LNHNV and CDR2 YYDKDF (reference sequence). V gave up 8 bases and J gave up 2 bases, with 13 bases separating them. Here the CDR3 DNA reads TGTGCCACCTTAGCAGGGTTGCCTGGGGCCAACGTCCTGACTTTC. It translates to CATLAGLPGANVLTF.

The rearrangement uses TRBV4-3 and TRBJ2-7; 10 nucleotides match TRBD1. This CDR3 region has 17 residues. V was pared by 2 bases and J by 1 base, with 8 bases of the junction left unmatched. In germline, CDR1 is LGHNA, CDR2 YSLEER. The CDR3 DNA follows: TGCGCCAGCAGCCAAAGAATAGACAGGGGGCGTTCCTACGAGCAGTACTTC. Residues: CASSQRIDRGRSYEQYF.

V usage is TRBV5-1 and J usage is TRBJ2-3; 9 nucleotides line up with TRBD2. The CDR3 length is 16 residues. Trimming took 0 bases from V and 1 from J; bases not matched to a gene: 3. Germline V lookup: CDR1 SGHRS, CDR2 YFSETQ. Here the CDR3 DNA reads TGCGCCAGCAGCTTGGGGTCTAGCGGGGGCACAGATACGCAGTATTTT. This translates into CASSLGSSGGTDTQYF.

This clonotype was seen only a few times. This rearrangement joins TRBV6-5 to TRBJ2-7; D is undetermined. The CDR3 has 13 residues. Germline V gives CDR1 MNHEY, CDR2 SVGAGI. V was cut by 11 bases and J by 5 bases, with 19 bases left in between. The CDR3, as DNA: TGTGCCGTCTGCCCAATCTCTGATAACGAGCAGTACTTC. Amino acid sequence: CAVCPISDNEQYF.

This clonotype has just a few counts. This rearrangement joins TRBV6-5 to TRBJ2-3, with 12 positions matching TRBD2. V lost 5 bases to trimming and J lost 0 bases; unmatched junction nucleotides: 12. This CDR3 is 19 amino acids long. CDR1 MNHEY and CDR2 SVGAGI come from the germline V gene. CDR3 region: CASSRTPGLAGFSTDTQYF. The DNA for the CDR3 is TGTGCCAGCAGTCGGACCCCCGGACTAGCGGGATTTAGCACAGATACGCAGTATTTT.

This clonotype was observed a few times. This sequence joins TRBV18 and TRBJ1-1, with 8 bases aligning to TRBD1. This CDR3 region has 13 residues. Germline CDR1 KGHSH, CDR2 LQKENI. The ends lost 5 bases at V and 7 bases at J; junction bases unmatched: 6. CDR3 residues: CASSDMTGVEAFF. CDR3 coding DNA: TGTGCCAGCTCAGATATGACAGGGGTTGAAGCTTTCTTT.

This clonotype was counted between two and nine times. This chain uses TRBV20-1 with TRBJ1-2; TRBD1 matches at 7 bases. Unmatched junction bases numbered 2, after V lost 1 base and J lost 6 bases. CDR3 length: 12 residues. Germline V gene lookup returns CDR1 DFQATT and CDR2 SNEGSKA (reference sequence). This CDR3 is CSARGDRDGYTF. CDR3 sequence (DNA): TGCAGTGCTAGAGGCGACAGGGATGGCTACACCTTC.

This clonotype was observed a handful of times. The V gene is TRBV7-9, the J gene TRBJ2-1, with TRBD1 identical over 7 bases. CDR1 and CDR2 (germline): SEHNR, FQNEAQ (reference sequence). With V trimmed by 5 bases and J by 5 bases, 18 bases remained unmatched. The CDR3 covers 18 residues. As DNA, the CDR3 is TGTGCCAGCAGCCTTGGTCGTTACAGGGGTGTTGAGGACAATGAGCAGTTCTTC. This encodes CASSLGRYRGVEDNEQFF.

The chain links TRBV20-1 to TRBJ1-5; 8 nucleotides align to TRBD1. The germline V gene encodes CDR1 DFQATT and CDR2 SNEGSKA (reference sequence). Losses at the gene ends were 3 bases for V and 6 bases for J; bases not matched to a gene: 4. This CDR3 region has 13 residues. In DNA form, the CDR3 reads TGCAGTGCTAGGCGGACAGGGCGTCAGCCCCAGCATTTT. Amino acid sequence: CSARRTGRQPQHF.

This clonotype has a count of ten or more. The V and J genes are TRBV10-3 and TRBJ2-2; D is ambiguous. Trimming shortened V by 3 bases and J by 4 bases, and 3 bases separated the two germline ends. The CDR3 loop spans 12 amino acids. Per the germline V gene, CDR1 is ENHRY and CDR2 is SYGVKD. CDR3 protein: CAISDTTGELFF. Here the CDR3 DNA reads TGTGCCATCAGTGACACCACCGGGGAGCTGTTTTTT.